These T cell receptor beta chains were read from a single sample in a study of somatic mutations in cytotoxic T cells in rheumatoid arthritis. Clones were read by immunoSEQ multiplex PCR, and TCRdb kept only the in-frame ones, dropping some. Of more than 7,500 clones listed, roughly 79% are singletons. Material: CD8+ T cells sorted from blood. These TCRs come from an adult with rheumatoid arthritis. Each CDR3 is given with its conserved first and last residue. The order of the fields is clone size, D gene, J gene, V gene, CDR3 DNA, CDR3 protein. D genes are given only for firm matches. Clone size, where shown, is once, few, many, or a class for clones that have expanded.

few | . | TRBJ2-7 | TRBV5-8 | TGTGCCAGCTTTCTCCCCCCGCCCGGGGCCTACGAGCAGTACTTC | CASFLPPPGAYEQYF
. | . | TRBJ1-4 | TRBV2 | TGTGCCAGCAGTGATCTTGGGCGTGAAAAACTGTTTTTT | CASSDLGREKLFF
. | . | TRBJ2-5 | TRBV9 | TGTGCCAGCAGCAAACCTCCGGGAGACGGGGAAGAGACCCAGTACTTC | CASSKPPGDGEETQYF
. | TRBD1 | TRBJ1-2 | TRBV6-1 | TGTGCCAGCAGTATGGGGACAGCAAACTATGGCTACACCTTC | CASSMGTANYGYTF
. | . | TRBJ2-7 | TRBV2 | TGTGCCAGCAGTCCCACGATCTCCTACGAGCAGTACTTC | CASSPTISYEQYF
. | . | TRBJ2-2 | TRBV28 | TGTGCCAGCCGGCGGGGGGAGCTGTTTTTT | CASRRGELFF
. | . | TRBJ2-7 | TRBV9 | TGTGCCAGCAGCGCCGGGACAAGTGTGTCGCGCGAGCAGTACTTC | CASSAGTSVSREQYF
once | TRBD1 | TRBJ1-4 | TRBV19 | TGTGCCAGTAGCCAAGGACAGGAAGTAAACGAAAAACTGTTTTTT | CASSQGQEVNEKLFF
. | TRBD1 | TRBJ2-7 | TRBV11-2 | TGTGCCAGCAGCCCGCAGGGGGCGGTCTACGAGCAGTACTTC | CASSPQGAVYEQYF
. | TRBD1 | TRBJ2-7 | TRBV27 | TGTGCCAGCAGTCCGGGACAGGGGCTGATCGAGCAGTACTTC | CASSPGQGLIEQYF
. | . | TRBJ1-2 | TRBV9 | TGTGCCAGCAGCGTAGCTAGGGCAGGACCCAACTATGGCTACACCTTC | CASSVARAGPNYGYTF
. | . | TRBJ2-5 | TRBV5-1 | TGCGCCAGCAGCCCCAAAAACAGGAATACGGTCTTGGAGACCCAGTACTTC | CASSPKNRNTVLETQYF
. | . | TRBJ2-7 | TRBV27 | TGTGCCAGCGCCCAGGGGAGCTCCTACGAGCAGTACTTC | CASAQGSSYEQYF
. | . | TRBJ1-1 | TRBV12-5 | TGTGCTAGTGGTTTCGGACCGGAGGATAAAGGCACTGAAGCTTTCTTT | CASGFGPEDKGTEAFF
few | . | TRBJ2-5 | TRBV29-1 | TGCAGCGTCCTAGACGGGACCCAGTACTTC | CSVLDGTQYF
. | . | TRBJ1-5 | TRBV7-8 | TGTGCCAGCAGCTTAGAGGGAGAGTTCGGAGGAGACAATCAGCCCCAGCATTTT | CASSLEGEFGGDNQPQHF
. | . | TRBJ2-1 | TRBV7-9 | TGTGCCAGCACCGTTACGGGCTATGAGCAGTTCTTC | CASTVTGYEQFF
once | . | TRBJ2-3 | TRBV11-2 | TGTGCCAGCAGCTTACGGGGTACGCAGTATTTT | CASSLRGTQYF
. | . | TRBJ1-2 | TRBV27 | TGTGCCAGCAAGGGTTGGGGGATCGCTAACTATGGCTACACCTTC | CASKGWGIANYGYTF
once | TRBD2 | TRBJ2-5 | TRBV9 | TGTGCCAGCAGCGTGGAAGGGACTAGCGGAGAGACCCAGTACTTC | CASSVEGTSGETQYF
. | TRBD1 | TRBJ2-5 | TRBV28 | TGTGCCAGCAGTTTATTAGTAGGGGACAGGGTCCCAGAGACCCAGTACTTC | CASSLLVGDRVPETQYF
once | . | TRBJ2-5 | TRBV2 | TGTGCCAGCAGTGCGGGCCCCCGGCAGGAGACCCAGTACTTC | CASSAGPRQETQYF
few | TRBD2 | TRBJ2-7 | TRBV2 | TGTGCCAGCAGTGAATCAGCGGGGGGTTTCCACGAGCAGTACTTC | CASSESAGGFHEQYF
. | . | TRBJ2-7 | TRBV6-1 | TGTGCCAGCAGTGAATCTAACGAGGGAATCTACGAGCAGTACTTC | CASSESNEGIYEQYF
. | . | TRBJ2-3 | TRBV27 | TGTGCCAGCAGTCCTGGCCTGTCCGGGAGATACCTTACAGATACGCAGTATTTT | CASSPGLSGRYLTDTQYF